This T cell receptor (beta chain) was recovered during a study of T-cell memory formation after mild COVID-19. Each CDR3 protein is one row after TCRdb ran MiXCR on the 5' RACE reads. The sample lists hundreds of thousands of distinct CDR3 sequences, around 28% occurring once. The CDR3 length is 14 residues. V was cut by 9 bases and J by 5 bases, with 20 bases left in between. The chain joins TRBV12-3 or TRBV12-4 to TRBJ2-7; a possible D gene is TRBD2 (5 bases). This receptor was identified in an adult woman who had mild COVID-19 (a few samples of this study predate the infection). Cell type and time point are not known. Input material: PBMCs or a T cell subset sorted from them (not recorded which). CDR3 in amino acids: CASFGGRPSDEQYF. DNA for the CDR3: TGTGCCAGTTTTGGAGGCAGGCCCTCGGACGAGCAGTACTTC.